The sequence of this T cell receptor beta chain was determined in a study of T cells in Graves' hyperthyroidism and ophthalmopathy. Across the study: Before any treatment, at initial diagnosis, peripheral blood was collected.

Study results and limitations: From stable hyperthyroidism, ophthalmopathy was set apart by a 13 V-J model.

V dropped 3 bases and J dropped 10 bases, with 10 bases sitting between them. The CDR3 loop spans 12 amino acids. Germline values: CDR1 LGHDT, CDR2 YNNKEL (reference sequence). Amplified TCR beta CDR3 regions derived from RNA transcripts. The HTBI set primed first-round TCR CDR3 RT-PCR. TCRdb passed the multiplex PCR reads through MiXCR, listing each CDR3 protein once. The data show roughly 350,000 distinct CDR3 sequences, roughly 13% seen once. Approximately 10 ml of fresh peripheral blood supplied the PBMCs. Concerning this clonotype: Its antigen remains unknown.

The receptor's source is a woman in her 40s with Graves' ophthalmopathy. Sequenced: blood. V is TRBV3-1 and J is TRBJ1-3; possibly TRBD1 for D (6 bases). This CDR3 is CASSQDTGTIYF. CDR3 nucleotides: TGTGCCAGCAGCCAGGACACAGGGACCATATATTTT.